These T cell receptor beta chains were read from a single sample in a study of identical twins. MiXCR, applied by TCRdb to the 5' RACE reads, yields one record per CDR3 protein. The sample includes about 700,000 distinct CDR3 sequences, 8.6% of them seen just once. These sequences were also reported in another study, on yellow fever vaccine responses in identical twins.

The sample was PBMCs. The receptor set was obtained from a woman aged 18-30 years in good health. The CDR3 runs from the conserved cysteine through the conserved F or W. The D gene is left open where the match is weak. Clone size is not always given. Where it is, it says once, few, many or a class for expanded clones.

CACKLNGHTF	TGTGCCTGTAAATTAAATGGCCACACCTTC	.	TRBV30	TRBJ1-2	.
CASSFQGSLYEQYF	TGTGCCAGCAGTTTCCAGGGCTCTCTCTACGAGCAGTACTTC	.	TRBV12-3/TRBV12-4	TRBJ2-7	.
CASSLQGKNYGYTF	TGTGCCAGCAGTTTACAAGGAAAAAACTATGGCTACACCTTC	few	TRBV12-3/TRBV12-4	TRBJ1-2	.
CASSRQGHYEQYF	TGTGCCAGCAGTAGACAGGGGCACTACGAGCAGTACTTC	many	TRBV7-9	TRBJ2-7	TRBD1
CATSRIIGATDTQYF	TGTGCCACCAGCAGAATCATAGGGGCCACAGATACGCAGTATTTT	.	TRBV15	TRBJ2-3	.
CASSSGILDYGYTF	TGTGCCAGCTCATCAGGGATTTTGGACTATGGCTACACCTTC	few	TRBV6-1	TRBJ1-2	.
CASSFGQSPSTDTQYF	TGTGCCAGCAGTTTCGGACAGTCCCCTAGCACAGATACGCAGTATTTT	many	TRBV28	TRBJ2-3	.
CAISGDKEGYEQYF	TGTGCCATCAGTGGGGACAAGGAGGGCTACGAGCAGTACTTC	few	TRBV10-3	TRBJ2-7	.
CASRAEKQGPGETQYF	TGCGCCAGCAGGGCTGAAAAACAGGGGCCGGGGGAGACCCAGTACTTC	few	TRBV10-2	TRBJ2-5	TRBD1
CASSLTSGILEGQYF	TGTGCCAGCAGCCTTACTAGCGGGATCCTCGAGGGGCAGTACTTC	many	TRBV3-1	TRBJ2-7	TRBD2
CASSPTQGLPEAFF	TGTGCCAGCAGCCCTACGCAGGGGCTCCCTGAAGCTTTCTTT	many	TRBV12-3/TRBV12-4	TRBJ1-1	.
CASSLGTAGNQPQHF	TGTGCCAGCAGCTTAGGGACAGCGGGCAATCAGCCCCAGCATTTT	.	TRBV7-8	TRBJ1-5	.
CASSLVAGTGVDTQYF	TGTGCCAGCAGCTTAGTGGCGGGGACAGGGGTTGATACGCAGTATTTT	few	TRBV7-9	TRBJ2-3	TRBD1
CASSLREDIQYF	TGTGCCAGCAGCCTACGGGAAGACATTCAGTACTTC	many	TRBV9	TRBJ2-4	.
CASNWGSMNTEAFF	TGTGCCAGCAATTGGGGGTCCATGAACACTGAAGCTTTCTTT	few	TRBV6-5	TRBJ1-1	.
CASSLDPPSSYNEQFF	TGTGCCAGCAGCTTGGATCCCCCTAGCTCCTACAATGAGCAGTTCTTC	.	TRBV5-6	TRBJ2-1	.
CASSFPSGDTYEQYF	TGTGCCAGCAGTTTCCCTAGCGGGGATACCTACGAGCAGTACTTC	few	TRBV28	TRBJ2-7	TRBD2
CASSMATRGYNEQFF	TGTGCCAGCAGCATGGCAACCCGTGGATACAATGAGCAGTTCTTC	many	TRBV7-2	TRBJ2-1	.
CASSLGEGLYYEQYF	TGTGCCAGCAGCTTAGGGGAGGGCCTTTATTACGAGCAGTACTTC	few	TRBV7-9	TRBJ2-7	TRBD2
CASSQGSGGLGEQFF	TGCGCCAGCAGCCAGGGATCAGGGGGATTAGGTGAGCAGTTCTTC	.	TRBV5-1	TRBJ2-1	TRBD1
CASSAFPGTGYTDTQYF	TGTGCCAGCAGCGCGTTCCCCGGGACAGGGTATACAGATACGCAGTATTTT	.	TRBV9	TRBJ2-3	TRBD1
CATSGRGSTNTGELFF	TGTGCCACCAGTGGTCGCGGTTCCACTAACACCGGGGAGCTGTTTTTT	many	TRBV24-1	TRBJ2-2	.
CASSLDRGKPQHF	TGTGCCAGCAGCTTAGATAGAGGGAAGCCCCAGCATTTT	few	TRBV11-2	TRBJ1-5	.
CASSQELFGEGREETQYF	TGTGCCAGCAGCCAAGAATTATTCGGGGAAGGTAGGGAAGAGACCCAGTACTTC	few	TRBV4-2	TRBJ2-5	.
CASSAGTFSSNEQFF	TGTGCCAGCAGCGCCGGGACTTTCTCCTCCAATGAGCAGTTCTTC	many	TRBV7-2	TRBJ2-1	.
CASRDTSGEYNEQFF	TGTGCCAGCAGAGACACTAGCGGGGAGTACAATGAGCAGTTCTTC	many	TRBV11-2	TRBJ2-1	TRBD2
CSDSSAQNEQFF	TGCAGCGATTCTAGCGCCCAGAATGAGCAGTTCTTC	.	TRBV29-1	TRBJ2-1	.
CAWSVRGSPPYNEQFF	TGTGCCTGGAGTGTTAGGGGCAGCCCCCCGTACAATGAGCAGTTCTTC	once	TRBV30	TRBJ2-1	.
CSVEGGRETQYF	TGCAGCGTTGAAGGGGGCCGAGAGACCCAGTACTTC	many	TRBV29-1	TRBJ2-5	.
CASSLGYGDYLYEQYF	TGCGCCAGCAGCTTGGGCTACGGGGATTACCTCTACGAGCAGTACTTC	.	TRBV5-1	TRBJ2-7	.
CASRRTDQETQYF	TGCGCCAGCAGACGGACAGATCAAGAGACCCAGTACTTC	few	TRBV5-1	TRBJ2-5	.
CASSQEARKGNYEQYF	TGTGCCAGCAGCCAAGAGGCCAGGAAGGGGAACTACGAGCAGTACTTC	.	TRBV14	TRBJ2-7	.
CASSSPAGGPGETQYF	TGTGCCAGCAGCTCCCCCGCGGGAGGGCCGGGAGAGACCCAGTACTTC	few	TRBV7-6	TRBJ2-5	TRBD2
CSAPTRFSYEQYF	TGCAGTGCCCCGACCCGGTTTTCCTACGAGCAGTACTTC	few	TRBV20-1	TRBJ2-7	.
CATSDSGYPYNEQFF	TGTGCCACCAGTGATTCGGGATACCCCTACAATGAGCAGTTCTTC	few	TRBV24-1	TRBJ2-1	.
CASRGLAEQFF	TGTGCCAGTAGAGGACTAGCGGAGCAGTTCTTC	.	TRBV19	TRBJ2-1	TRBD2
CASSSPGGKLFF	TGTGCCAGCAGTTCCCCTGGGGGAAAACTGTTTTTT	many	TRBV25-1	TRBJ1-4	.
CSARGWENSPLHF	TGCAGTGCTAGGGGGTGGGAGAATTCACCCCTCCACTTT	many	TRBV20-1	TRBJ1-6	.
CSATVGSKRTDTQYF	TGCAGCGCAACTGTAGGCTCAAAACGCACAGATACGCAGTATTTT	many	TRBV29-1	TRBJ2-3	.
CASSHRGLSTDTQYF	TGTGCCAGCAGCCACAGGGGGCTAAGCACAGATACGCAGTATTTT	.	TRBV28	TRBJ2-3	TRBD1
CSVEQTSGGAKNEQFF	TGCAGCGTTGAACAGACTAGCGGGGGGGCCAAGAATGAGCAGTTCTTC	.	TRBV29-1	TRBJ2-1	TRBD2
CASSLMNNEQFF	TGCGCCAGCAGTCTGATGAACAATGAGCAGTTCTTC	few	TRBV4-1	TRBJ2-1	.
CASSYRARVFDTQYF	TGTGCCAGCAGTTACAGGGCCAGGGTCTTCGATACGCAGTATTTT	few	TRBV6-2/TRBV6-3	TRBJ2-3	.
CASSLWSGDYNEQFF	TGTGCCAGCAGTTTATGGAGCGGAGACTACAATGAGCAGTTCTTC	.	TRBV27	TRBJ2-1	.
CSASLPIQETQYF	TGCAGTGCTAGTCTCCCCATCCAAGAGACCCAGTACTTC	many	TRBV20-1	TRBJ2-5	.